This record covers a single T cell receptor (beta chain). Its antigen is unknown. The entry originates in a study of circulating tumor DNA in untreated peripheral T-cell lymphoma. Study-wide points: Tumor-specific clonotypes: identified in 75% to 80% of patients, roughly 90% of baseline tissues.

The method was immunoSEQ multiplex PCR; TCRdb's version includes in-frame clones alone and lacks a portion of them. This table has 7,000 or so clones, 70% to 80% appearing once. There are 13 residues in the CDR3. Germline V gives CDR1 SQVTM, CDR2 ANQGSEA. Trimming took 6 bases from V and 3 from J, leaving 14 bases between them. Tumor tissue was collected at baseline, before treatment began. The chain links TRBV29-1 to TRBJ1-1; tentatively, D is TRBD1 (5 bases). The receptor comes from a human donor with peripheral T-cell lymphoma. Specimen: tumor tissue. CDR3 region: CSVVRDGDTEAFF. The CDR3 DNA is TGCAGCGTCGTCCGGGACGGGGACACTGAAGCTTTCTTT.